Included here is one T cell receptor (beta chain) sequence, with context. These data come from a study of control samples from healthy donors and cancer patients. CDR1 and CDR2 from the germline V gene are MNHEY and SMNVEV (reference sequence). CDR3 size: 13 residues. V lost 3 bases and J 2 bases, leaving 5 bases between the germline ends. Profiling relied on immunoSEQ multiplex PCR, and the TCRdb table lists in-frame clones only, not all of them. The data hold some 140,000 clones, with 92% observed a single time. The clonotype originates from a young man in good health. J is TRBJ2-4 and V is TRBV27; D remains unclear. The source material was blood. The chain's CDR3 is CASSLGSKNIQYF. As DNA, the CDR3 is TGTGCCAGCAGTTTGGGCTCCAAAAACATTCAGTACTTC.